This TCR beta chain was found in a study of T cells after yellow fever vaccination (dated by TCRdb to the late 2010s). Study-wide context: Libraries from fractions with low cell numbers were prepared with the SMART-Seq v4 Ultra Low Input RNA kit. To follow T-cell clones before and after primary and booster YFV17D yellow fever vaccination, bulk TCR alpha and beta repertoires were sequenced over time. Two healthy male donors, one aged 18 to 29 and one aged 30 to 40 years, were included in the cohort. Bulk PBMC replicates and cell subsets were isolated from blood drawn at multiple timepoints before and after both primary and secondary immunization. Overall study outcomes, separate from this receptor: Compared with the primary T-cell response, the secondary T-cell response was faster but weaker, reaching its peak on day 5 rather than on day 15. After the booster, most clones that had expanded after primary vaccination were detected again (nearly 97% of CD4 and more than 80% of CD8), suggesting broad maintenance of memory. A small fraction of clonotypes showed up in both the CD4 and CD8 compartments, probably as a result of convergent recombination. Computational filtering was required because FACS-sorted repertoires could contain abundant contaminating clonotypes from the bulk population. Because only a couple of donors were included in the study, the extent to which the findings can be generalized is limited.

According to the study, the label for this sample's treatment or condition signals: live attenuated yellow fever vaccine strain. A standard Ficoll-Paque protocol was used to isolate PBMCs from peripheral blood. Dynabeads CD4 and CD8 positive selection kits were used to isolate the CD4 and CD8 T-cell fractions. RNA was extracted with TriZol from bulk PBMCs, CD4 and CD8 fractions, and dextramer-positive and dextramer-negative fractions. V loses 4 bases at its end and J loses 3 bases; junction bases beyond the gene matches: 12. Taken from the germline V gene, the CDR1 and CDR2 loops are LGHNA and YNFKEQ. Counted from cysteine to phenylalanine, this CDR3 has 17 amino acids. Here the CDR3 DNA is all that survives: 51 bases in frame from base 1. Worth noting for this clonotype: No antigen is known for it. It has no much larger one-base neighbor in the sample; base qualities were not kept.

These reads were obtained on an Illumina NovaSeq 6000. Synthesis of TCR cDNA relied on 5'RACE template switching, a step that introduced a universal primer site along with unique molecular identifiers. Priming of cDNA synthesis was performed from both the TCR alpha and TCR beta constant segments. Library amplification involved two PCR steps, and the second step added sample barcodes and sequencing adapters. Sequencing of libraries was performed on Illumina HiSeq 2500 (2x100 bp) or NovaSeq (2x150 bp). The original pipeline was this. Demultiplexing of reads and collapsing into UMI consensus sequences were performed with MIGEC, and V(D)J alignment was carried out with MiXCR. Vaccine-responding clonotypes were defined with edgeR using replicate PBMC samples, requiring FDR below 0.01 and a log2 fold change above 5 up to day 15. CD4 or CD8 identity was assigned to each bulk clonotype according to whether the clonotype was present at higher abundance in the sequenced CD4 repertoire or the sequenced CD8 repertoire. The public reads were quality trimmed at Q25 with fastp and then assembled into clones with MiXCR by TCRdb, keeping productive beta chains. Merged by CDR3 protein, the rows form single entries marked with the most common genes and DNA. TCRdb's processing, not the study's, gives the V and J calls here. The sample table contains approximately 120,000 distinct CDR3 sequences; only one count was recorded for approximately 16% of them. The ten largest clones take up approximately 39% of the sample.

The V and J segments used are TRBV4-2 and TRBJ2-3; 8 bases in between match TRBD2. The sample was CD8+ T cells sorted from PBMCs, taken 5 days after the yellow fever booster vaccination. The receptor was derived from a man aged 18 to 35 who received the YFV17D yellow fever vaccine. The base sequence is TGTGCCAGCAGCCCCATAGGTAGCGGGGTTGGAACAGATACGCAGTATTTT. Translation gives CASSPIGSGVGTDTQYF.